This TCR beta chain came from a study of regulatory T cells in long-lasting Graves disease. General study points: More public clonotypes were shared by persistent patients (fewer than 3,000) than by new patients (around 990). It is possible that accuracy was reduced by the small size of the sample.

Specified time point: newly diagnosed GD, antithyroid drugs for less than 3 months. Preparation of the TCR library used RNA extracted from PBMCs. This clonotype was counted a few times. As yet, its antigen is unknown. Arm-PCR with iRepertoire HTBI primers amplified the CDR3 regions for these TCR beta libraries. TCRdb fed the multiplex PCR reads into MiXCR, producing one record per CDR3 protein. The data contain 350,000 to 500,000 distinct CDR3 sequences, roughly 17% of them singletons. This CDR3 has 15 amino acids. Per the germline V gene, CDR1 is SGHAT and CDR2 is FQNNGV. J lost 4 bases, V lost 0 bases, and 0 bases had no gene match. Separately, the same data were catalogued under a study of T cells in Graves' hyperthyroidism and ophthalmopathy.

The sequenced sample was peripheral blood mononuclear cells (PBMCs), obtained at new diagnosis, from a patient treated with antithyroid drugs. The gene calls are TRBV11-2 and TRBJ1-5; 10 bases are a match to TRBD1. The receptor's source is a woman under 30 with Graves disease. CDR3 nucleotides: TGTGCCAGCAGCTTAGAGGGACAGGGGAATCAGCCCCAGCATTTT. Translated: CASSLEGQGNQPQHF.